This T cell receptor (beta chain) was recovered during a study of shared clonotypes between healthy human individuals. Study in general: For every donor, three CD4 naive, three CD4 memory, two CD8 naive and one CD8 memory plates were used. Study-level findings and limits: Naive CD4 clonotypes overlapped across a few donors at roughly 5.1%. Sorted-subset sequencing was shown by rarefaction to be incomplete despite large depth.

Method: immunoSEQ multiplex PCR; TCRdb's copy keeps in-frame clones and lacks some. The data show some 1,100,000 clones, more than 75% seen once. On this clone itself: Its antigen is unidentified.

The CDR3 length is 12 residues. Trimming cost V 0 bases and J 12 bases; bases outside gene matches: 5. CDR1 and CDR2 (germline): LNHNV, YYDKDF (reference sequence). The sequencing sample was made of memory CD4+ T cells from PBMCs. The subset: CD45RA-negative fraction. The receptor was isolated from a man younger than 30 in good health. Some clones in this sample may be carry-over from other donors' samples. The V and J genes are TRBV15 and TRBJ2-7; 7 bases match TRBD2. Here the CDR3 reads CATSRERGMRYF. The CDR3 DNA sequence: TGTGCCACCAGCAGAGAGCGGGGGATGAGGTACTTC.